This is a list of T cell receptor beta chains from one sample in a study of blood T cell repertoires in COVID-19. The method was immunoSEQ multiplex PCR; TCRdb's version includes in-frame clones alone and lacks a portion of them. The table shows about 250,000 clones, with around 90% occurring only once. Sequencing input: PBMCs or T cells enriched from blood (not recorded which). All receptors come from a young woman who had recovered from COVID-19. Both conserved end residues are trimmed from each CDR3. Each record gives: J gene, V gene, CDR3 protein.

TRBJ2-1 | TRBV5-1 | ASSSDYNEQF
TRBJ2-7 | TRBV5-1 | ASSLRTSGYEQY
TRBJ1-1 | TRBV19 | ASSMPGDTEAF
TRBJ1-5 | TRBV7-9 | ASSPSRASYSNQPQH
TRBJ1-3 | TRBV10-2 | ASSEQGKGNTIY
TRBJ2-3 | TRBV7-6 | ASSLGTSGADTQY
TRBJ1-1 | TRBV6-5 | ASSRIQGGTEAF
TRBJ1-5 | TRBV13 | ASSFKYQPQH
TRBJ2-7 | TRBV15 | ATSGPGQGYEQY
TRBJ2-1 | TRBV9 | ASSPTGMGYNEQF
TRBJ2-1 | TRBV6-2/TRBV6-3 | ASSRPGVIGNEQF
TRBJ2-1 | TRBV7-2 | ASSPDNEQF
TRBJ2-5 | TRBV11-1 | ASSRLAEETQY
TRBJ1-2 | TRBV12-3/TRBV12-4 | ASSLQLNYGYT
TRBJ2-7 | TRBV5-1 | ASSTGTSGYEQY
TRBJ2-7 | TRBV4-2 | ASSVGTGTYEQY
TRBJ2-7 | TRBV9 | ASSLGTGWTYEQY
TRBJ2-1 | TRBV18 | ASSPQLVGKNEQF